This TCR beta chain was identified during a study of Ad26.COV2.S vaccination and SARS-CoV-2 variants. Indicated treatment: about 20 received Ad26.COV2.S at low or high dose, single or two shots; about 5 received placebo; per-sample allocation not given. Samples analyzed were those drawn on day 63 after the first vaccine or placebo injection. Whole-study results and caveats: Spike-specific TCR breadth was greater in vaccine than placebo recipients.

Comment on this clone: Antigen unknown.

Sequencing was performed with immunoSEQ multiplex PCR; in TCRdb, only in-frame clones are kept and a portion is missing. The table shows hundreds of thousands of clones, with more than 75% occurring only once. The input for sequencing was peripheral blood, taken in a trial of Ad26.COV2.S vaccine versus placebo. The source of this sequence is a person between 18 and 65 years old who received the Ad26.COV2.S COVID-19 vaccine or a placebo.

CDR3 bases: TGTGCCAGCACCCTCAGCCCGACGGACCGAGCAACCCAGTACTTC. This codes for CASTLSPTDRATQYF. V and J are TRBV3-1 (or the pseudogene TRBV3-2) and TRBJ2-5; D remains unclear. Germline V lookup: CDR1 LGHDT, CDR2 YNNKEL (reference sequence). The CDR3 consists of 15 residues. V lost 7 bases and J lost 8, with 23 bases in between.